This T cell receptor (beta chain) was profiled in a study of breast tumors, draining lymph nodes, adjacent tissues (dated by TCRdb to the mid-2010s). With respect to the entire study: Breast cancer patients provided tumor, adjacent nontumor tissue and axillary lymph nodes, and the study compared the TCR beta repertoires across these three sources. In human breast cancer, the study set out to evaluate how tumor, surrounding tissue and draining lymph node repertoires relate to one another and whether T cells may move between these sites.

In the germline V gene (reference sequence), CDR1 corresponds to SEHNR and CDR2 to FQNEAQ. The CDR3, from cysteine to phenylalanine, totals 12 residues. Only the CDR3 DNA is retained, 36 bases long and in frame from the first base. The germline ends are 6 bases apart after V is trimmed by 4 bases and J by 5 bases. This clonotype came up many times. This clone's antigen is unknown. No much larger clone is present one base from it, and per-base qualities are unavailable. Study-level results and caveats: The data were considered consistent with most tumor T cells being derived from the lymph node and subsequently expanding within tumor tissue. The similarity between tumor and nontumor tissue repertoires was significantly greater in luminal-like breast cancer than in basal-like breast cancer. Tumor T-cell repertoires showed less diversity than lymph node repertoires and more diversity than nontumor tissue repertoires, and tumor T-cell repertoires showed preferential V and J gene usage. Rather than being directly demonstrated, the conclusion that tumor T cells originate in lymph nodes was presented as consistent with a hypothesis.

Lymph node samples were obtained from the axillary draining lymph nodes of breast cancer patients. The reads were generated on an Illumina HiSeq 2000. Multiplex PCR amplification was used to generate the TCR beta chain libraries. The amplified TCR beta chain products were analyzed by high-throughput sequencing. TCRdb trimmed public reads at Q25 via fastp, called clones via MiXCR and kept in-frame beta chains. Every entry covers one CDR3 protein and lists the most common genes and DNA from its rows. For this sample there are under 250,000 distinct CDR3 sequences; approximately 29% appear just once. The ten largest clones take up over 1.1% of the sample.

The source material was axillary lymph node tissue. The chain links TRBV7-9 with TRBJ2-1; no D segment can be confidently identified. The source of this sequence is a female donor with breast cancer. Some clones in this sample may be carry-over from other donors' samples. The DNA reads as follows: TGTGCCAGCAGCTCTCTTAACAATGAGCAGTTCTTC. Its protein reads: CASSSLNNEQFF.